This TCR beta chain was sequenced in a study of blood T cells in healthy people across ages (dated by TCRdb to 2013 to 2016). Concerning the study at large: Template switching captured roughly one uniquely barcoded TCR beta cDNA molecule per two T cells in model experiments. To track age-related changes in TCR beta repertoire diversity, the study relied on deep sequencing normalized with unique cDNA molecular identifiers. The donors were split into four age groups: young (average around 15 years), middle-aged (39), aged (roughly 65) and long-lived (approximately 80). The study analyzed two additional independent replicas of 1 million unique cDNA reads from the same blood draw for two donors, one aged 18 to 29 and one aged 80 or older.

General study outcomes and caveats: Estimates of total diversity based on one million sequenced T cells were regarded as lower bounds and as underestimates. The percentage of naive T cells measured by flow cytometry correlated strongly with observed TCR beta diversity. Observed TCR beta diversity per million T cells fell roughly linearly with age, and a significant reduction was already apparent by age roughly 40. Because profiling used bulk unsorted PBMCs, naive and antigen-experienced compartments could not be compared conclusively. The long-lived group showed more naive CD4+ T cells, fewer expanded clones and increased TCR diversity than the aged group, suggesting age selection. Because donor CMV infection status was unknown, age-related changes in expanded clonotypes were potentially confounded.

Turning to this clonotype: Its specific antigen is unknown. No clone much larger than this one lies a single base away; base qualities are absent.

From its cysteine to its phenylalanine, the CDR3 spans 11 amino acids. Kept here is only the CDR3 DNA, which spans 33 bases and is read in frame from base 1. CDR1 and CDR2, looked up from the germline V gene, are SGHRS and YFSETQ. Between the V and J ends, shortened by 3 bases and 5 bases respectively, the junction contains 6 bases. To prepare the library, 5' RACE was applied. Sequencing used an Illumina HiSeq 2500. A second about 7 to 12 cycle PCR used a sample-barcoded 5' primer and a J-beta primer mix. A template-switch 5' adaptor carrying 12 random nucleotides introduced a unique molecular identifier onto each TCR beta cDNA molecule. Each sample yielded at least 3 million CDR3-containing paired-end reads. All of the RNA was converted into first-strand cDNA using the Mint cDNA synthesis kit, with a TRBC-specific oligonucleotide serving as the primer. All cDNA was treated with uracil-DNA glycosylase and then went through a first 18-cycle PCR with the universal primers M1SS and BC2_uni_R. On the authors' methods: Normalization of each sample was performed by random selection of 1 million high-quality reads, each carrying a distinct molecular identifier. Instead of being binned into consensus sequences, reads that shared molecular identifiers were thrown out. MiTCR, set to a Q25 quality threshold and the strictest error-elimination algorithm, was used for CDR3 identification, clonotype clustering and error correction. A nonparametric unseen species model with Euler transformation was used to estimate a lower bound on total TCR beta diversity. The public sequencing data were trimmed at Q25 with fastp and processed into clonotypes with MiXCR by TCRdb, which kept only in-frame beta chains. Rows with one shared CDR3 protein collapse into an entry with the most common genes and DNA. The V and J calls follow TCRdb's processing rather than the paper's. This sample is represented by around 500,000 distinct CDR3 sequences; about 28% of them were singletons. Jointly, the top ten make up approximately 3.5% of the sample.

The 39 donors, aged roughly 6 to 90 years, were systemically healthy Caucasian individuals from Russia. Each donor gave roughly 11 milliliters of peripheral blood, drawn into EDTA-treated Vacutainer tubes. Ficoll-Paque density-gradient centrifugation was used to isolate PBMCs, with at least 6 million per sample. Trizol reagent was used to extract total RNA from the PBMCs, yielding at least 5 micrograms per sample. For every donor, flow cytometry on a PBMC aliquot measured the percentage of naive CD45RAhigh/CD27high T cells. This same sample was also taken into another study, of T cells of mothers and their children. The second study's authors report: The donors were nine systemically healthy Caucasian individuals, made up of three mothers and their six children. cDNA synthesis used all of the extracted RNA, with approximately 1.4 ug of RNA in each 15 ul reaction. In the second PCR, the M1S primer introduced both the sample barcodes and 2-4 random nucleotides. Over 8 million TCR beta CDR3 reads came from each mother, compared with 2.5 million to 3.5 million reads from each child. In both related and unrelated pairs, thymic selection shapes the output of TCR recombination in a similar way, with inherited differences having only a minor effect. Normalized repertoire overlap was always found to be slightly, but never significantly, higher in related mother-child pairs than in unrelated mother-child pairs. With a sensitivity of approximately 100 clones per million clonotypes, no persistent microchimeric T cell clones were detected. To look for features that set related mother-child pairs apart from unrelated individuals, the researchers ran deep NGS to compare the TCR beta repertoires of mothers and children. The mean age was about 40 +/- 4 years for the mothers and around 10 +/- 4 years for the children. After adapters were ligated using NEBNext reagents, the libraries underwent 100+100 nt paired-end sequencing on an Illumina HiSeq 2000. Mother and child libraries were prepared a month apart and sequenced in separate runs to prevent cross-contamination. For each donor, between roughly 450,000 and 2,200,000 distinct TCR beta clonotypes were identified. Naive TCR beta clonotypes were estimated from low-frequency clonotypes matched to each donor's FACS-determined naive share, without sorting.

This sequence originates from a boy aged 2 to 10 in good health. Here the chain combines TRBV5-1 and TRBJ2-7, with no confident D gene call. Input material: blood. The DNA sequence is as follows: TGCGCCAGCAGCTCCCCGAACGAGCAGTACTTC. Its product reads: CASSSPNEQYF.